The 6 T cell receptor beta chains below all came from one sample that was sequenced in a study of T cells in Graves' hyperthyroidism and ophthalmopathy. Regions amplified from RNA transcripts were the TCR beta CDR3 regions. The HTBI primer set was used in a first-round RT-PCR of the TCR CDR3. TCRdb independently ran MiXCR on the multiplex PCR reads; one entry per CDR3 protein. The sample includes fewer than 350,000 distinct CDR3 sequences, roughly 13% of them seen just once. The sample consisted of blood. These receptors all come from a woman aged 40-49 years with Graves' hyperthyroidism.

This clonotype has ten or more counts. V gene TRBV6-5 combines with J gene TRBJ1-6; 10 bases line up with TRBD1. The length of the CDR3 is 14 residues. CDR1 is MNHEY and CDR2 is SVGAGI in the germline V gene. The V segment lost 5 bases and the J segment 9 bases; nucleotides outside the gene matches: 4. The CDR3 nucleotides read TGTGCCAGCAGTATGACAGGGGGCGGTTCACCCCTCCACTTT. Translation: CASSMTGGGSPLHF.

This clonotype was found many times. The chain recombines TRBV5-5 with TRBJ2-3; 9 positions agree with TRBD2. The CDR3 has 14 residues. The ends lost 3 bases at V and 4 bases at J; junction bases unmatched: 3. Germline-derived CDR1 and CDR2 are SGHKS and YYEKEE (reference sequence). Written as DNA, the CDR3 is TGTGCCAGCAGCTCTGGACTAGCGCCAGATACGCAGTATTTT. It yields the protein CASSSGLAPDTQYF.

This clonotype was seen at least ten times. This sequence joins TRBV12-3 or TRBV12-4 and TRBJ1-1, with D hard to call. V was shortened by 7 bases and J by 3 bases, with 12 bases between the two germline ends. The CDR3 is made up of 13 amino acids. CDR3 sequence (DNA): TGTGCCAGCACCTCGGACGGGCACACTGAAGCTTTCTTT. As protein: CASTSDGHTEAFF.

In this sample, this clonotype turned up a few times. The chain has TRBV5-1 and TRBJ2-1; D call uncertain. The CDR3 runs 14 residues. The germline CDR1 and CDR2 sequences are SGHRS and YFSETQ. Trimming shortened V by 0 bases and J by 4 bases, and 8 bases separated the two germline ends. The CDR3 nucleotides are TGCGCCAGCAGCTTGGTTGGCGAATACAATGAGCAGTTCTTC. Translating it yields CASSLVGEYNEQFF.

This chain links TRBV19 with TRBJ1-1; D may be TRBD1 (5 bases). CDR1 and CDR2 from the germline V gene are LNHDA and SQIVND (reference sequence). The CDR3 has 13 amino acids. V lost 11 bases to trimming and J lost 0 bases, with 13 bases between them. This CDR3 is CAASGGLNTEAFF. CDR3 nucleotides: TGTGCCGCTTCTGGGGGGTTGAACACTGAAGCTTTCTTT.

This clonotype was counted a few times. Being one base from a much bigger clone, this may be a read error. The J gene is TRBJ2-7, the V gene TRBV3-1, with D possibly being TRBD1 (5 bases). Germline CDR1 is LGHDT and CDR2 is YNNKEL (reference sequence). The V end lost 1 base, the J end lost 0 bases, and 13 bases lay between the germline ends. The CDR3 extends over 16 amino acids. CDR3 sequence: CASSQGGITGSYEQYF. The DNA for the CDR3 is TGTGCCAGCAGCCAAGGAGGAATTACAGGCTCCTACGAGCAGTACTTC.